The 21 T cell receptor beta chains given below trace back to one sample, sequenced in a study of cytomegalovirus exposure and HLA in healthy donors. The PCR used 60 Vbeta and 13 Jbeta primers. Profiled with immunoSEQ multiplex PCR; TCRdb holds only in-frame clones, not every one. This sample has about 120,000 clones, with 65% to 85% found just once. The sample taken for sequencing was PBMCs. These receptors originate from a man aged 18-30 years in good health and CMV-seropositive.

V usage is TRBV4-3 and J usage is TRBJ2-4; D is uncertain. CDR3 length equals 15 residues. The germline V gene encodes CDR1 LGHNA and CDR2 YSLEER. V dropped 0 bases and J dropped 6 bases, with 12 bases sitting between them. The CDR3 DNA sequence: TGCGCCAGCAGCCAAGATAGTCGCGCAGGAAACATTCAGTACTTC. Encoded protein: CASSQDSRAGNIQYF.

This clone is a singleton in its sample. The rearrangement links TRBV5-6 to TRBJ2-1, with 7 bases matching TRBD1. The J segment lost 7 bases and the V segment lost 2 bases, leaving 9 bases of the junction unmatched. The CDR3 has 15 residues. Germline values: CDR1 SGHDT, CDR2 YYEEEE. This CDR3 reads CASSLQGYVENEQFF. As DNA, the CDR3 is TGTGCCAGCAGCTTACAGGGGTACGTTGAGAATGAGCAGTTCTTC.

This clone was found a few times. The chain employs TRBV4-3 and TRBJ1-3; TRBD1 agrees at 7 bases. Germline assignment: CDR1 LGHNA and CDR2 YSLEER. The CDR3 has 15 amino acids. V trimming: 6 bases; J trimming: 0 bases; junction bases outside the gene matches: 5. CDR3 sequence reads: CASSLGTASGNTIYF. In nucleotides, the CDR3 is TGCGCCAGCAGTCTTGGGACAGCCTCTGGAAACACCATATATTTT.

The V call is TRBV5-6, the J call TRBJ2-6; D unclear. Trimming left V 4 bases short and J 0 bases short, with 11 bases between. Germline V CDR1 and CDR2: SGHDT, YYEEEE. This CDR3 has 16 amino acids. CDR3 region: CASSPTTISGANVLTF. In nucleotides, the CDR3 is TGTGCCAGCAGCCCTACTACCATCTCTGGGGCCAACGTCCTGACTTTC.

The chain carries TRBV21-1 and TRBJ2-1; the table assigns TRBD2, which was not confirmed against the DNA. TRBV21-1 has pseudogene status. CDR3 length equals 16 residues. CDR3 DNA sequence: TGTGCCAGCAGCAAGTCAGCGGGAGATAGGTACAATGAGCAGTTCTTC. Translated: CASSKSAGDRYNEQFF.

The V and J genes are TRBV6-4 and TRBJ2-7, with TRBD1 matching 7 bases. Per the germline V gene, CDR1 is MRHNA and CDR2 is SNTAGT. V trimming: 4 bases; J trimming: 0 bases; junction bases outside the gene matches: 18. CDR3 length equals 19 residues. The CDR3 DNA sequence: TGTGCCAGCAGTGGCCGGGACAGCAGTGAAACATTGAGCTCCTACGAGCAGTACTTC. This sequence encodes CASSGRDSSETLSSYEQYF.

The chain recombines TRBV5-1 with TRBJ1-2; D is unclear. CDR1 and CDR2 from the germline V gene are SGHRS and YFSETQ. The CDR3 length is 13 residues. V lost 1 base to trimming and J lost 0 bases, with 4 bases between them. CDR3 coding DNA: TGCGCCAGCAGCTTGACAGCTAACTATGGCTACACCTTC. As protein: CASSLTANYGYTF.

The chain is built from TRBV2 and TRBJ2-1, with 16 bases aligning to TRBD2. The trim removed 5 bases at V and 5 bases at J, leaving 3 bases unmatched. Germline V CDR1 and CDR2: SNHLY, FYNNEI. This CDR3 has 16 residues. CDR3 amino acids: CASSRGTSGGDNEQFF. CDR3 coding DNA: TGTGCCAGCAGTCGAGGGACTAGCGGGGGGGACAATGAGCAGTTCTTC.

V usage is TRBV7-8 and J usage is TRBJ1-1; a weak D match, TRBD1 (6 bases). Germline V gene lookup returns CDR1 SGHVS and CDR2 FQNEAQ. The CDR3 sequence is 15 residues long. The V gene lost 6 bases and the J gene lost 1 base, with 15 bases spanning the gap. The chain's CDR3 is CASSNQLQGNTEAFF. As DNA, the CDR3 is TGTGCCAGCAGTAACCAACTACAGGGGAACACTGAAGCTTTCTTT.

This sequence joins TRBV4-3 and TRBJ2-5, with TRBD1 matching over 9 bases. With the DNA end fitting TRBJ2-7 better, the J assignment may be wrong. Germline values: CDR1 LGHNA, CDR2 YSLEER. The length of the CDR3 is 16 residues. For the CDR3, the DNA is TGCGCCAGCAGCCAAGGAACCGGGACAGGGAATTACGAGCAGTACTTC. Its translation is CASSQGTGTGNYEQYF.

The chain links TRBV7-9 to TRBJ2-1, with D maybe TRBD1 (5 bases). The CDR3 runs to 13 residues. Germline assignment: CDR1 SEHNR and CDR2 FQNEAQ (reference sequence). Trimming shortened V by 5 bases and J by 10 bases, and 15 bases separated the two germline ends. CDR3 nucleotide sequence: TGTGCCAGCAGCGAAGGGGCAATTGGGGAGCAGTTCTTC. Translating it yields CASSEGAIGEQFF. Full variable domain (missing parts from reference TRBV7-9 and TRBJ2-1): DTGVSQNPRHKITKRGQNVTFRCDPISEHNRLYWYRQTLGQGPEFLTYFQNEAQLEKSRLLSDRFSAERPKGSFSTLEIQRTEQGDSAMYLCASSEGAIGEQFFGPGTRLTVL.

The chain couples TRBV19 to TRBJ1-5; the match to TRBD1 covers 11 bases. The CDR3 consists of 16 residues. The germline V gene encodes CDR1 LNHDA and CDR2 SQIVND (reference sequence). With 7 bases clipped from V and 4 bases from J, the junction kept 9 bases outside the gene matches. The CDR3 loop is CASMGQGGVPNQPQHF. In DNA form, the CDR3 reads TGTGCCAGTATGGGACAGGGGGGCGTCCCGAATCAGCCCCAGCATTTT. The full variable domain, completed using reference TRBV19 and TRBJ1-5, is DGGITQSPKYLFRKEGQNVTLSCEQNLNHDAMYWYRQDPGQGLRLIYYSQIVNDFQKGDIAEGYSVSREKKESFPLTVTSAQKNPTAFYLCASMGQGGVPNQPQHFGDGTRLSIL.

The gene calls are TRBV4-1 and TRBJ1-1, with D possibly being TRBD1 (6 bases). Trimming took 2 bases from V and 11 from J, leaving 18 bases between them. The CDR3 totals 14 residues. The germline CDR1 and CDR2 sequences are MGHRA and YSYEKL. CDR3 nucleotide sequence: TGCGCCAGCAGCCAACACGGACAGCCAAGGGGCGCTTTCTTT. Protein product: CASSQHGQPRGAFF.

DNA for the CDR3: TGTGCCTGGGAAACAGGGGCAGATACGCAGTATTTT. Amino acids: CAWETGADTQYF. The chain employs TRBV30 and TRBJ2-3, with 7 bases that match TRBD1. The CDR3 is 12 residues long. Germline CDR1 is GTSNPN and CDR2 is SVGIG (reference sequence). Germline trimming cut 5 bases from V and 4 bases from J; bases unmatched to any gene: 3.

The CDR3 DNA reads as TGTGCCAGCAGCTTAGTGGGACTAGCGGGGGCCCTGCTCGATACGCAGTATTTT. Its protein is CASSLVGLAGALLDTQYF. The chain is built from TRBV7-8 and TRBJ2-3; 14 bases align to TRBD2. After removal of 1 base from V and 6 bases from J, the junction contained 9 bases not matched to a gene. This CDR3 region has 18 residues. Per germline, CDR1 SGHVS and CDR2 FQNEAQ.

V is TRBV6-6 and J is TRBJ1-4; maybe TRBD1 (6 bases). The V end was cut by 9 bases, the J end by 8 bases, with 13 bases between. The CDR3 is 12 residues long. The germline V gene has CDR1 MNHNY and CDR2 SVGAGI (reference sequence). The CDR3 DNA follows: TGTGCCAGGGGGAGGGGGAGGGAAAAACTGTTTTTT. This translates into CARGRGREKLFF.

This chain uses TRBV6-5 with TRBJ2-5; TRBD1 is a possible D gene (5 bases). Trimming stripped 5 bases from V and 1 base from J, with 11 bases between. Per germline, CDR1 MNHEY and CDR2 SVGAGI. This CDR3 has 14 amino acids. CDR3 loop: CASSTRQIQETQYF. DNA for the CDR3: TGTGCCAGCAGTACCCGACAGATCCAAGAGACCCAGTACTTC.

The chain employs TRBV7-2 and TRBJ1-4; 8 bases are shared with TRBD1. V lost 5 bases to trimming and J lost 4 bases; unmatched junction nucleotides: 6. The CDR3 loop spans 15 amino acids. The germline gives CDR1 SGHTA, CDR2 FQGNSA. DNA of the CDR3: TGTGCCAGCAGCGTTTACAGGGGGATTAATGAAAAACTGTTTTTT. Encoded protein: CASSVYRGINEKLFF. Looking up the rest from reference TRBV7-2 and TRBJ1-4 gives the full variable domain: GAGVSQSPSNKVTEKGKDVELRCDPISGHTALYWYRQSLGQGLEFLIYFQGNSAPDKSGLPSDRFSAERTGGSVSTLTIQRTQQEDSAVYLCASSVYRGINEKLFFGSGTQLSVL.

V usage is TRBV5-1 and J usage is TRBJ2-7; tentative D call: TRBD1 (6 bases). V was trimmed by 1 base and J by 2 bases, leaving 13 bases between them. Looked up from germline, CDR1 is SGHRS and CDR2 is YFSETQ. CDR3 length: 15 residues. The CDR3 spells CASSLLQGLTYEQYF. CDR3 DNA sequence: TGCGCCAGCAGCTTGTTACAGGGCCTGACCTACGAGCAGTACTTC.

This clone was recorded only once. The chain uses TRBV5-3 and TRBJ2-1, with 9 bases that match TRBD2. TRBV5-3 is an open reading frame whose function is uncertain. The J segment lost 3 bases and the V segment lost 10 bases, leaving 5 bases of the junction unmatched. The CDR3 consists of 13 residues. The CDR3 DNA is TGTGCCCCCACTAGCGGGTTCTACAATGAGCAGTTCTTC. It codes for CAPTSGFYNEQFF.

The chain uses TRBV19 and TRBJ1-1, with D possibly TRBD1 on 6 matching bases. Germline loops: CDR1 LNHDA, CDR2 SQIVND (reference sequence). Deletions cut 4 bases from V and 2 bases from J, with 14 bases between. The CDR3 runs to 15 residues. The CDR3 is CASSRNPRGNTEAFF. DNA of the CDR3: TGTGCCAGTAGTAGAAACCCCAGGGGAAACACTGAAGCTTTCTTT.